The 26 T cell receptor beta chains presented below share a single source sample, sequenced in a study of T cells in Graves' hyperthyroidism and ophthalmopathy. The source material, RNA transcripts, was used to amplify TCR beta CDR3 regions. Carried out on the TCR CDR3, a first-round RT-PCR used the HTBI primer set. TCRdb fed the multiplex PCR reads into MiXCR, producing one record per CDR3 protein. The sample holds a few hundred thousand distinct CDR3 sequences, less than 25% seen once. The sequenced sample consisted of blood. Receptors were obtained from a young man with Graves' hyperthyroidism.

The chain combines TRBV28 with TRBJ2-7; TRBD2 agrees at 7 bases. The germline V gene has CDR1 MDHEN and CDR2 SYDVKM. The length of the CDR3 is 16 residues. With V trimmed by 7 bases and J by 2 bases, 14 bases remained unmatched. Here the CDR3 reads CASTPGGGKGTYEQYF. The CDR3 DNA reads TGTGCCAGCACTCCTGGGGGGGGGAAGGGGACCTACGAGCAGTACTTC. The whole variable domain, filled in from reference TRBV28 and TRBJ2-7, reads DVKVTQSSRYLVKRTGEKVFLECVQDMDHENMFWYRQDPGLGLRLIYFSYDVKMKEKGDIPEGYSVSREKKERFSLILESASTNQTSMYLCASTPGGGKGTYEQYFGPGTRLTVT.

This clonotype was observed many times. J is TRBJ2-3 and V is TRBV6-2 or TRBV6-3; unclear D gene. CDR1 is MNHEY, CDR2 SVGEGT, per germline. The CDR3 is 15 residues long. V lost 8 bases to trimming and J lost 2 bases, with 17 bases between them. The DNA for the CDR3 is TGTGCCAGCCGCGAGGTGGTACTTAACACAGATACGCAGTATTTT. Translation: CASREVVLNTDTQYF.

This clonotype was counted many times. The rearrangement links TRBV20-1 to TRBJ2-5; 10 nucleotides align to TRBD1. CDR3 length equals 16 residues. Trimming removed 0 bases from V and 5 bases from J; junction bases left unmatched: 9. CDR1 is DFQATT and CDR2 is SNEGSKA in the germline V gene (reference sequence). CDR3 sequence (DNA): TGCAGTGCTAGAGATCACCCGGGACAGGGGAGGGAGACCCAGTACTTC. Translating gives CSARDHPGQGRETQYF.

This clonotype has a handful of counts. This CDR3 is CASRQGYSNQPQHF. CDR3 DNA: TGTGCCAGTAGACAGGGTTATAGCAATCAGCCCCAGCATTTT. V usage is TRBV12-3 or TRBV12-4 and J usage is TRBJ1-5; 7 nucleotides line up with TRBD1. The CDR3 spans 14 residues. V shed 9 bases, J shed 0 bases, and the junction held 5 bases outside the gene matches.

This sequence joins TRBV19 and TRBJ1-1, with D maybe TRBD1 (5 bases). The CDR3 sequence is 15 residues long. CDR1 and CDR2 (germline): LNHDA, SQIVND (reference sequence). V was shortened by 0 bases and J by 1 base, with 9 bases between the two germline ends. The CDR3 DNA is TGTGCCAGTAGTATAGATGACGGGGGGAACACTGAAGCTTTCTTT. Amino acid sequence: CASSIDDGGNTEAFF. The full variable domain, rest sourced from reference TRBV19 and TRBJ1-1, is DGGITQSPKYLFRKEGQNVTLSCEQNLNHDAMYWYRQDPGQGLRLIYYSQIVNDFQKGDIAEGYSVSREKKESFPLTVTSAQKNPTAFYLCASSIDDGGNTEAFFGQGTRLTVV.

This clonotype was counted at least ten times. This chain joins TRBV5-1 and TRBJ2-7; 7 positions match TRBD1. Germline CDR1 SGHRS, CDR2 YFSETQ. V lost 4 bases to trimming and J lost 6 bases; unmatched junction nucleotides: 13. The CDR3 length is 15 residues. The CDR3 DNA follows: TGCGCCAGCAGCGGCAGGGACAGAACGTCGGCCGAGCAGTACTTC. This gives the protein CASSGRDRTSAEQYF.

This clonotype was counted many times. The chain has TRBV6-2 or TRBV6-3 and TRBJ2-7, with D maybe TRBD1 (5 bases). Per the germline V gene, CDR1 is MNHEY and CDR2 is SVGEGT. CDR3 length: 17 amino acids. V was clipped by 2 bases and J by 0 bases, with 17 bases between them. The CDR3 DNA follows: TGTGCCAGCAGTTACCCGGCTTGGGGCAGGAGCTCCTACGAGCAGTACTTC. It encodes CASSYPAWGRSSYEQYF.

This clonotype was seen ten or more times. V is TRBV20-1 and J is TRBJ1-2, with 7 nucleotides matching TRBD1. Germline loops: CDR1 DFQATT, CDR2 SNEGSKA (reference sequence). The CDR3 has 13 residues. J was trimmed by 4 bases and V by 4 bases; bases with no gene match: 6. The DNA for the CDR3 is TGCAGTGCTACGCAACAGGGGATCTATGGCTACACCTTC. This sequence encodes CSATQQGIYGYTF.

This clonotype was detected many times. The J gene is TRBJ1-1, the V gene TRBV29-1; no clear D. Germline V gives CDR1 SQVTM, CDR2 ANQGSEA. The CDR3 length is 14 residues. Trimming stripped 4 bases from V and 1 base from J, with 13 bases between. The CDR3 DNA is TGCAGCGTTGTTACAGCCGCAAGGAACACTGAAGCTTTCTTT. Encoded protein: CSVVTAARNTEAFF.

This clonotype was observed many times. The chain carries TRBV7-9 and TRBJ2-5; 8 positions agree with TRBD2. Losses at the gene ends were 5 bases for V and 1 base for J; bases not matched to a gene: 3. From germline, CDR1 is SEHNR and CDR2 FQNEAQ (reference sequence). The CDR3 runs 14 residues. The DNA of the CDR3 is TGTGCCAGCAGCCTGGGACTAGGCCAAGAGACCCAGTACTTC. This gives the protein CASSLGLGQETQYF.

The chain is built from TRBV6-5 and TRBJ1-1; D is unresolved. Trimming pared 0 bases from V and 2 bases from J, leaving 10 bases between. CDR1 is MNHEY, CDR2 SVGAGI, per germline. This CDR3 region has 15 residues. CDR3 bases: TGTGCCAGCAGTTACTCGGCCCCGGGAAACACTGAAGCTTTCTTT. Translation gives CASSYSAPGNTEAFF.

This clonotype was seen repeatedly, ten times or more. This chain joins TRBV20-1 and TRBJ1-1; tentatively, D is TRBD1 (5 bases). The V gene lost 3 bases and the J gene lost 4 bases, with 12 bases spanning the gap. The CDR3 spans 13 residues. CDR1 DFQATT and CDR2 SNEGSKA come from the germline V gene (reference sequence). In DNA form, the CDR3 reads TGCAGTGCTAGCGAGGGGTGGGTCACTGAAGCTTTCTTT. Its protein product is CSASEGWVTEAFF.

This clonotype was seen only a few times. The rearrangement links TRBV20-1 to TRBJ2-3; D may match TRBD1 or TRBD2 (6 bases each). CDR1 and CDR2 from the germline V gene are DFQATT and SNEGSKA (reference sequence). V was cut by 0 bases and J by 1 base, with 20 bases left in between. The CDR3 loop spans 18 amino acids. In nucleotides, the CDR3 is TGCAGTGCTAGAGATGTCGAACGCGTAGGGGGGCGCACAGATACGCAGTATTTT. Amino acids: CSARDVERVGGRTDTQYF.

This clonotype was picked up many times. J is TRBJ2-5 and V is TRBV11-3; 10 bases match TRBD2. The germline gives CDR1 SGHNT, CDR2 YENEEA. V dropped 7 bases and J dropped 5; count of bases not matched to a gene: 10. CDR3 length: 15 amino acids. Here the CDR3 reads CASTLGAGGPETQYF. The CDR3 bases are TGTGCCAGCACCCTAGGAGCGGGGGGGCCGGAGACCCAGTACTTC.

Ten or more counts support this clonotype. CDR3 nucleotides: TGTGCCAGCAGGCTTTCGGAGCGGCAGAGTGGCTACACCTTC. This encodes CASRLSERQSGYTF. V gene TRBV28 combines with J gene TRBJ1-2; D remains unclear. V was trimmed by 6 bases and J by 7 bases, leaving 18 bases between them. The CDR3 contains 14 residues. Germline CDR1 is MDHEN and CDR2 is SYDVKM.

The table lists this clonotype with many counts. This chain joins TRBV9 and TRBJ2-5, with TRBD2 matching over 8 bases. Per germline, CDR1 SGDLS and CDR2 YYNGEE. The CDR3 has 15 amino acids. The V and J ends lost 0 bases and 4 bases, in that order; junction bases with no gene match: 5. CDR3 nucleotide sequence: TGTGCCAGCAGCGTAGTCGGGGGGGCCCCAGAGACCCAGTACTTC. Translating gives CASSVVGGAPETQYF.

This clonotype was counted a few times. The rearrangement joins TRBV5-1 to TRBJ2-5, with 8 bases that match TRBD2. The CDR3 contains 16 residues. From germline, CDR1 is SGHRS and CDR2 YFSETQ. V was pared by 4 bases and J by 2 bases, with 10 bases of the junction left unmatched. In DNA, the CDR3 is TGCGCCAGCAGCCCAACGTTAGCGGGGCCTCAAGAGACCCAGTACTTC. Translating it yields CASSPTLAGPQETQYF.

This clonotype was counted many times. The chain employs TRBV7-9 and TRBJ1-3; D call uncertain. This CDR3 has 15 residues. The V and J ends lost 3 bases and 1 base respectively, with 10 bases between them. From germline, CDR1 is SEHNR and CDR2 FQNEAQ (reference sequence). In nucleotides, the CDR3 is TGTGCCAGCAGCTTGACACAGCTTTCTGGAAACACCATATATTTT. Translated, it gives CASSLTQLSGNTIYF.

About this clonotype: This may arise from a read error, as a much more abundant clone is one base away. The chain couples TRBV19 to TRBJ1-3, with a weak D call TRBD1 (5 bases). Germline CDR1 is LNHDA and CDR2 is SQIVND (reference sequence). V dropped 5 bases and J dropped 8 bases, with 19 bases sitting between them. This CDR3 has 15 amino acids. CDR3 coding DNA: TGTGCCAGTAGTGGAATAGACAGCGGCGAAGACACCATATATTTT. Its translation: CASSGIDSGEDTIYF.

In this sample, this clonotype turned up many times. The chain joins TRBV10-3 to TRBJ2-7; possible D gene TRBD2, 6 bases. V was shortened by 11 bases and J by 2 bases, with 13 bases between the two germline ends. The germline gives CDR1 ENHRY, CDR2 SYGVKD. The CDR3 spans 12 residues. CDR3: CALGGAPYEQYF. CDR3 DNA: TGTGCCCTTGGAGGGGCCCCCTACGAGCAGTACTTC.

The sample holds a few counts of this clonotype. A much larger clone is a single base away; this may be a read error. The genes are TRBV20-1 and TRBJ1-5; 8 nucleotides align to TRBD1. From germline, CDR1 is DFQATT and CDR2 SNEGSKA (reference sequence). The CDR3 loop spans 15 amino acids. The DNA for the CDR3 is TGCAGTGCAAGTGCCGGGACAGGCTACAATCAGCCCCTGCATTTT. It specifies CSASAGTGYNQPLHF.

This clonotype was counted between two and nine times. The V call is TRBV2, the J call TRBJ2-7; 8 positions agree with TRBD1. Looked up from germline, CDR1 is SNHLY and CDR2 is FYNNEI. V gave up 6 bases and J gave up 6 bases; unmatched junction bases: 10. CDR3 length: 14 residues. CDR3 nucleotide sequence: TGTGCCAGCAGGAGAGACAGGGGAGTTCTCGAGCAGTACTTC. Translated: CASRRDRGVLEQYF.

This sequence joins TRBV12-3 or TRBV12-4 and TRBJ1-5, with 7 nucleotides matching TRBD1. The CDR3 consists of 15 residues. V trimming: 6 bases; J trimming: 1 base; junction bases outside the gene matches: 6. The CDR3 bases are TGTGCCAGCAGGCCACAGGGGTCAAGCAATCAGCCCCAGCATTTT. Amino acids: CASRPQGSSNQPQHF.

This clonotype has at least ten counts. The V gene is TRBV10-3, the J gene TRBJ2-7, with D perhaps TRBD1 (6 bases). The CDR3 has 14 residues. Trimming shortened V by 3 bases and J by 3 bases, and 12 bases separated the two germline ends. The V gene's germline CDR1 is ENHRY and CDR2 SYGVKD. The CDR3 here is CAISESTGYYEQYF. For the CDR3, the DNA is TGTGCCATCAGTGAATCGACAGGTTACTACGAGCAGTACTTC.

This clonotype was observed at least ten times. For the CDR3, the DNA is TGTGCCAGCAGTTCCGGGGCCACTGAAGCTTTCTTT. Protein: CASSSGATEAFF. The V call is TRBV12-3 or TRBV12-4, the J call TRBJ1-1, with D tentatively TRBD1 (5 bases). The V end lost 4 bases, the J end lost 4 bases, and 7 bases lay between the germline ends. This CDR3 has 12 residues.

This clonotype was seen many times. CDR3 DNA: TGTGCCAGCAGTTACGGTAGCCTCCCCTACGAGCAGTACTTC. It codes for CASSYGSLPYEQYF. The chain has TRBV6-5 and TRBJ2-7; the D is unclear. Germline V gene sequence: CDR1 MNHEY, CDR2 SVGAGI. Deletions cut 2 bases from V and 2 bases from J, with 10 bases between. The CDR3 has 14 residues.